This TCR beta chain was obtained from a study of cytomegalovirus exposure and HLA in healthy donors. Study-level findings and limits: A later analysis reported that several of the most significant clusters appeared to be linked to common viral pathogens, among them Epstein-Barr virus.

With respect to this clone: Its antigen is still unknown.

Germline CDR1 reads MNHEY; CDR2 reads SVGAGI. The CDR3 is made up of 14 amino acids. The V segment lost 5 bases and the J segment 8 bases; nucleotides outside the gene matches: 7. Healthy bone marrow donors supplied every sample. Both 60 Vbeta primers and 13 Jbeta primers went into the PCR. Profiled with immunoSEQ multiplex PCR; TCRdb holds only in-frame clones, not every one. Here the sample spans under 150,000 clones, nearly 85% being singletons. The genes are TRBV6-5 and TRBJ1-4, with 8 bases identical to TRBD1. Sequencing used PBMCs. This sequence originates from a boy aged 5-17 years in good health and CMV-seronegative. The CDR3 region is CASSRQGQGEKLFF. CDR3 nucleotides: TGTGCCAGCAGTCGACAGGGGCAAGGGGAAAAACTGTTTTTT.